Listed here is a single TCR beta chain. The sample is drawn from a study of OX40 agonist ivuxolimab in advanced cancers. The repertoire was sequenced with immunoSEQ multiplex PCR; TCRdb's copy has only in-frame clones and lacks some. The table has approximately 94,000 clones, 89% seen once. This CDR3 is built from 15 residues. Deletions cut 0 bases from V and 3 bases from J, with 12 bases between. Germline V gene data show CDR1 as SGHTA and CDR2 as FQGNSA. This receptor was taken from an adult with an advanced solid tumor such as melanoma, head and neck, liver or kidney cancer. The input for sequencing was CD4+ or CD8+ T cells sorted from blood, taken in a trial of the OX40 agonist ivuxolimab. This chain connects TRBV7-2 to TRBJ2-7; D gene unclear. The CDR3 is CASSLALSSYYEQYF. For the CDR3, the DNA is TGTGCCAGCAGCTTAGCCCTCTCGAGTTACTACGAGCAGTACTTC. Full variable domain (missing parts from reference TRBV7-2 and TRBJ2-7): GAGVSQSPSNKVTEKGKDVELRCDPISGHTALYWYRQSLGQGLEFLIYFQGNSAPDKSGLPSDRFSAERTGGSVSTLTIQRTQQEDSAVYLCASSLALSSYYEQYFGPGTRLTVT.